The 14 T cell receptor beta chains below all came from one sample that was sequenced in a study of cytomegalovirus exposure and HLA in healthy donors. Primers: 60 Vbeta forward and 13 Jbeta reverse. This table comes from immunoSEQ multiplex PCR, and its TCRdb copy is limited to in-frame clones, with some not included. The data contain some 150,000 clones, approximately 82% of them singletons. The material sequenced was PBMCs. These receptors were collected from a middle-aged woman in good health and CMV-seronegative.

This clone was detected a few times. The chain couples TRBV5-1 to TRBJ2-7; the match to TRBD1 covers 10 bases. The CDR3 is made up of 17 amino acids. The germline V gene encodes CDR1 SGHRS and CDR2 YFSETQ. Trimming at V came to 0 bases and at J to 2 bases, leaving 8 bases not matched to a gene. The CDR3 DNA is TGCGCCAGCAGCTTGGGGGCCGGGACAGGGGTAACCTACGAGCAGTACTTC. The encoded protein is CASSLGAGTGVTYEQYF. Full variable domain (outside the CDR3, taken from reference TRBV5-1 and TRBJ2-7): KAGVTQTPRYLIKTRGQQVTLSCSPISGHRSVSWYQQTPGQGLQFLFEYFSETQRNKGNFPGRFSGRQFSNSRSEMNVSTLELGDSALYLCASSLGAGTGVTYEQYFGPGTRLTVT.

This clone was observed a few times. The J gene is TRBJ2-7, the V gene TRBV6-6; D is possibly TRBD1 (6 bases). The CDR3 spans 13 residues. V dropped 6 bases and J dropped 6 bases, with 15 bases sitting between them. In germline, CDR1 is MNHNY, CDR2 SVGAGI (reference sequence). For the CDR3, the DNA is TGTGCCAGCAGGCCTATGACAGGACTCGAGCAGTACTTC. Its translation: CASRPMTGLEQYF.

This clone was recorded only once. V gene TRBV5-4 combines with J gene TRBJ2-1; 7 bases agree with TRBD2. Germline CDR1 and CDR2: SGHNT and YYREEE (reference sequence). This CDR3 is built from 17 residues. Losses at the gene ends were 4 bases for V and 5 bases for J; bases not matched to a gene: 15. CDR3 in amino acids: CASSQRLVVAGNNEQFF. CDR3 nucleotides: TGTGCCAGCAGCCAACGTCTGGTGGTAGCGGGTAACAATGAGCAGTTCTTC.

This chain joins TRBV14 and TRBJ1-2; D not certain. CDR1 is SGHDN and CDR2 is FVKESK in the germline V gene. This CDR3 spans 15 amino acids. V lost 0 bases and J 8 bases, leaving 16 bases between the germline ends. This CDR3 reads CASSQDIFGGRGYTF. The CDR3 DNA sequence: TGTGCCAGCAGCCAAGATATATTTGGAGGCAGAGGCTACACCTTC.

V is TRBV27 and J is TRBJ1-2; 10 bases line up with TRBD1. Trimming removed 3 bases from V and 2 bases from J; junction bases left unmatched: 0. This CDR3 is built from 14 residues. Germline assignment: CDR1 MNHEY and CDR2 SMNVEV (reference sequence). The CDR3 DNA reads as TGTGCCAGCAGTTTGGACAGGGGGAACTATGGCTACACCTTC. Its protein is CASSLDRGNYGYTF.

V gene TRBV18 combines with J gene TRBJ2-7; 7 nucleotides agree with TRBD1. CDR3 length: 13 amino acids. From germline, CDR1 is KGHSH and CDR2 LQKENI. V dropped 5 bases and J dropped 6; count of bases not matched to a gene: 7. Here the CDR3 reads CASSEGASREQYF. The CDR3 region has the DNA TGTGCCAGCTCAGAGGGGGCCTCCCGCGAGCAGTACTTC.

V usage is TRBV6-5 and J usage is TRBJ1-1; D is possibly TRBD1 (6 bases). The CDR3 is 15 amino acids. Germline CDR1 MNHEY, CDR2 SVGAGI. Deletions cut 3 bases from V and 4 bases from J, with 15 bases between. The CDR3 DNA follows: TGTGCCAGCAGTTATGGGGTGGACAGAGGCACTGAAGCTTTCTTT. This gives the protein CASSYGVDRGTEAFF.

The J gene is TRBJ2-7, the V gene TRBV7-9, with 8 bases matching TRBD1. Germline assignment: CDR1 SEHNR and CDR2 FQNEAQ (reference sequence). Trimming at V came to 5 bases and at J to 4 bases, leaving 7 bases not matched to a gene. CDR3 length: 14 residues. The CDR3 reads CASSIGQGGYEQYF. The CDR3 DNA reads TGTGCCAGCAGCATCGGACAGGGTGGGTACGAGCAGTACTTC.

The chain has TRBV6-5 and TRBJ1-2; 7 bases map to TRBD1. CDR3 size: 15 residues. V was pared by 4 bases and J by 3 bases, with 8 bases of the junction left unmatched. Germline V lookup: CDR1 MNHEY, CDR2 SVGAGI. In DNA, the CDR3 is TGTGCCAGCAGTTTGACAGGGTCGGGGCACTATGGCTACACCTTC. Translation gives CASSLTGSGHYGYTF.

The V and J genes are TRBV7-2 and TRBJ1-5; no firm D call. The CDR3 contains 14 residues. The germline V gene encodes CDR1 SGHTA and CDR2 FQGNSA. Trimming removed 5 bases from V and 1 base from J, with 9 bases in between. This CDR3 is CASSRFGSNQPQHF. The DNA of the CDR3 is TGTGCCAGCAGCCGATTCGGGAGCAATCAGCCCCAGCATTTT.

J is TRBJ1-1 and V is TRBV9; TRBD1 agrees at 9 bases. This CDR3 has 15 residues. Trimming at V came to 0 bases and at J to 7 bases, leaving 7 bases not matched to a gene. Germline V lookup: CDR1 SGDLS, CDR2 YYNGEE. The CDR3 is CASSVEGTGYLEAFF. The CDR3 bases are TGTGCCAGCAGCGTAGAGGGGACAGGGTATCTTGAAGCTTTCTTT.

V usage is TRBV6-6 and J usage is TRBJ2-7; D remains ambiguous. The CDR3 sequence is 14 residues long. Trimming stripped 6 bases from V and 2 bases from J, with 14 bases between. CDR1 and CDR2 from the germline V gene are MNHNY and SVGAGI (reference sequence). The CDR3 loop reads CASSSLSYPYEQYF. The CDR3 DNA reads TGTGCCAGCAGCTCTCTCTCCTATCCCTACGAGCAGTACTTC.

The chain employs TRBV6-5 and TRBJ1-5, with TRBD1 identical over 7 bases. This CDR3 region has 13 residues. Germline trimming cut 5 bases from V and 9 bases from J; bases unmatched to any gene: 7. Germline CDR1 MNHEY, CDR2 SVGAGI. The CDR3 sequence is CASSPGTERPQHF. Here the CDR3 DNA reads TGTGCCAGCAGTCCCGGGACAGAGAGGCCCCAGCATTTT.

This chain joins TRBV5-1 and TRBJ1-4; TRBD1 is a possible D gene (6 bases). The CDR3 has 17 amino acids. Germline V gene lookup returns CDR1 SGHRS and CDR2 YFSETQ. The V end was cut by 1 base, the J end by 0 bases, with 13 bases between. Here the CDR3 reads CASSLWAGAATNEKLFF. The CDR3, as DNA: TGCGCCAGCAGCTTGTGGGCAGGGGCTGCAACTAATGAAAAACTGTTTTTT.